This TCR beta chain is drawn from a study of cytomegalovirus exposure and HLA in healthy donors. Study conclusions and caveats: Whilst most TCR sequences proved rare, a subset of public TCRs occurred across many donors. Presence/absence analyses took donor sequencing depth as roughly uniform. Reportedly, cytomegalovirus status was diagnosed with high sensitivity and specificity.

PCR used 60 Vbeta primers and 13 Jbeta primers. Libraries were prepared by immunoSEQ multiplex PCR; TCRdb keeps only in-frame clonotypes and omits some of them. The table records 150,000 to 200,000 clones, over 70% of them present only once. CDR1 is SGHTA, CDR2 FQGNSA, per germline. Trimming pared 5 bases from V and 5 bases from J, leaving 13 bases between. The CDR3 is made up of 13 amino acids. For this clone: What it recognizes is unknown.

The chain links TRBV7-2 to TRBJ2-7; perhaps TRBD2 as D (7 bases). Sequencing was performed on PBMCs. The sequence was collected from a man aged 18 to 29 in good health and CMV-seronegative. CDR3 sequence: CASSPRGGNEQYF. In DNA, the CDR3 is TGTGCCAGCAGCCCAAGGGGGGGAAACGAGCAGTACTTC. Looking up the rest from reference TRBV7-2 and TRBJ2-7 gives the full variable domain: GAGVSQSPSNKVTEKGKDVELRCDPISGHTALYWYRQSLGQGLEFLIYFQGNSAPDKSGLPSDRFSAERTGGSVSTLTIQRTQQEDSAVYLCASSPRGGNEQYFGPGTRLTVT.